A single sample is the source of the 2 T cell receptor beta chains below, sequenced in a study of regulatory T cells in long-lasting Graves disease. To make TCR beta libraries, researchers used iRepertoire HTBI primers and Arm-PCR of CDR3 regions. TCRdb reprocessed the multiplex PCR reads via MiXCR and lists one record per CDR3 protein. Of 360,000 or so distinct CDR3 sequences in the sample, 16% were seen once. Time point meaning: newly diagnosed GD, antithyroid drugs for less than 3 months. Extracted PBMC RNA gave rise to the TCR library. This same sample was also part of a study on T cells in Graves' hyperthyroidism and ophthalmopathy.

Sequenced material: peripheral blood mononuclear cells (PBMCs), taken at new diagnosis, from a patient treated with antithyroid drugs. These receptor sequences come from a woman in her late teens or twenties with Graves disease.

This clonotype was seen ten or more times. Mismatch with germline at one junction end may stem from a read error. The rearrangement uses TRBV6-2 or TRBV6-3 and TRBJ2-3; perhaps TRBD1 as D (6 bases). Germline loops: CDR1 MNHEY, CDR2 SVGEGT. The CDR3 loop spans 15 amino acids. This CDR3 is CASSYVPLGQGYLNF. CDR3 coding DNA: TGTGCCAGCAGTTACGTCCCCCTGGGGCAGGGGTATTTGAATTTT.

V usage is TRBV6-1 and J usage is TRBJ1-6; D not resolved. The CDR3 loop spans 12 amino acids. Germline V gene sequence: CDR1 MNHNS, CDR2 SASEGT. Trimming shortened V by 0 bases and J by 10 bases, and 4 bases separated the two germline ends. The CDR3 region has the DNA TGTGCCAGCAGTGAAGCTAGGTCACCCCTCCACTTT. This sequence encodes CASSEARSPLHF.